The rows below give T cell receptor beta chains drawn from one sample of a study of blood T cells in healthy people across ages. MiXCR, run by TCRdb on the 5' RACE reads, gives a single entry per CDR3 protein. The sample includes about 1,400,000 distinct CDR3 sequences, roughly 40% of them seen just once. The sample consisted of blood. The receptor set was obtained from a young woman in good health. CDR3s include the opening cysteine and the closing phenylalanine or tryptophan. The D gene is left open where the match is weak. Size is stated for part of the rows, as once, few or many counts, or as a class when the clone is expanded.

J,V,D,size,DNA,CDR3
TRBJ2-5,TRBV5-1,NA,NA,TGCGCCAGCAGATTGACCTCGGCGACCGGCCAAGAGACCCAGTACTTC,CASRLTSATGQETQYF
TRBJ2-7,TRBV2,TRBD1,few,TGTGCCAGCAGTCTTAATCCGGGACAGGGCTTTTCCGAGCAGTACTTC,CASSLNPGQGFSEQYF
TRBJ2-1,TRBV4-1,TRBD2,NA,TGCGCCAGCAGCCAACCCGGGACTAGCGGGACTCGGGAGCAGTTCTTC,CASSQPGTSGTREQFF
TRBJ2-7,TRBV3-1,TRBD2,NA,TGTGCCAGCAGCCAAGAAATGGGCCTAGCGGGCTTTAGCTCCTACAATGAGCAGTACTTC,CASSQEMGLAGFSSYNEQYF
TRBJ1-5,TRBV5-1,NA,NA,TGCGCCAGCAGCTTGGCAGGGTTTCTGAATCAGCCCCAGCATTTT,CASSLAGFLNQPQHF
TRBJ2-2,TRBV29-1,NA,few,TGCAGCGTTTTTGAGGGAGGGAACACCGGGGAGCTGTTTTTT,CSVFEGGNTGELFF
TRBJ2-1,TRBV20-1,NA,few,TGCAGTGCCCTAGATCAAGGGGGGGCATACAATGAGCAGTTCTTC,CSALDQGGAYNEQFF
TRBJ1-2,TRBV4-1,NA,NA,TGCGCCAGCAGCCAAGAAGGGAGGAACCCTTTTTTTGGCTACACCTTC,CASSQEGRNPFFGYTF
TRBJ2-5,TRBV7-2,NA,few,TGTGCCAGCAGCTTAGCTAACAAAGAGACCCAGTACTTC,CASSLANKETQYF
TRBJ1-2,TRBV29-1,NA,NA,TGCAGCGCGGGAGCTAACTATGGCTACACCTTC,CSAGANYGYTF
TRBJ1-1,TRBV12-3/TRBV12-4,TRBD1,few,TGTGCCAGCACCTCCTGGAGAACAGGGGGCCCTTCCAGTGAAGCTTTCTTT,CASTSWRTGGPSSEAFF
TRBJ2-1,TRBV7-3,TRBD2,NA,TGTGCCAGCAGCCCGCCGGGACTATCCGGCAATGAGCAGTTCTTC,CASSPPGLSGNEQFF
TRBJ2-3,TRBV20-1,NA,NA,TGCAGTGCTAGAGATCCGGGACGAGCGTTGCCCTATACGCAGTATTTT,CSARDPGRALPYTQYF
TRBJ2-1,TRBV2,NA,few,TGTGCCAGCAGTGATCTGCGGCTGGTCGAATACAATGAGCAGTTCTTC,CASSDLRLVEYNEQFF
TRBJ2-1,TRBV12-3/TRBV12-4,NA,few,TGTGCCAGCAGCCCCCTGGATGAGCAGTTCTTC,CASSPLDEQFF
TRBJ1-1,TRBV20-1,NA,NA,TGCAGTGCTAGAGATCCGGCAGGGAGTGAAGCTTTCTTT,CSARDPAGSEAFF
TRBJ2-5,TRBV2,NA,NA,TGTGCCAGCTCCCAGGGGGGTCCAGGGGAGACCCAGTACTTC,CASSQGGPGETQYF
TRBJ2-2,TRBV6-5,NA,few,TGTGCCAGCAGTTACTCGGGGAGGGGGCTGGCCGGGGAGCTGTTTTTT,CASSYSGRGLAGELFF
TRBJ2-1,TRBV4-1,NA,NA,TGCGCCAGCAGTCCGGACCCCGGGGGCGGTGAGCAGTTCTTC,CASSPDPGGGEQFF
TRBJ2-1,TRBV10-3,TRBD1,NA,TGTGCCATCAGTGGAACAGGGGGCTTAGAGGATGAGCGGTTCTTC,CAISGTGGLEDERFF
TRBJ2-1,TRBV4-1,NA,few,TGCGCCAGCAGCCCCGGGACTGCAAATGAGCAGTTCTTC,CASSPGTANEQFF
TRBJ1-1,TRBV20-1,TRBD1,NA,TGCAGTGCTAGATCCCCGGACAGGGGATTCACTGAAGCTTTCTTT,CSARSPDRGFTEAFF
TRBJ2-7,TRBV6-2/TRBV6-3,TRBD2,few,TGTGCCAGCAGTAAACGGGACTACCCATCCTACGAGCAGTACTTC,CASSKRDYPSYEQYF
TRBJ2-1,TRBV11-2,NA,few,TGTGCCAGCAGCTTAAATAGGAGCTCCTACAATGAGCAGTTCTTC,CASSLNRSSYNEQFF
TRBJ1-1,TRBV14,NA,few,TGTGCCAGCAGGAAGGGCAGTCAGGGGACTGAAGCTTTCTTT,CASRKGSQGTEAFF
TRBJ1-4,TRBV28,NA,NA,TGTGCCAGCCAGCGGGCGGGCTACGATAATGAAAAACTGTTTTTT,CASQRAGYDNEKLFF
TRBJ2-7,TRBV6-1,NA,once,TGTGCCAGCAGCGTTACCGGGACTCCCGACTACGAGCAGTACTTC,CASSVTGTPDYEQYF
TRBJ2-5,TRBV20-1,TRBD1,few,TGCAGTGCTGGGACGATAGACAGGGGAGCGCAAGAGACCCAGTACTTC,CSAGTIDRGAQETQYF
TRBJ1-1,TRBV18,NA,many,TGTGCCAGCTCACCGCCCAAGGCTAACACTGAAGCTTTCTTT,CASSPPKANTEAFF
TRBJ2-3,TRBV21-1,NA,NA,TGTGCCAGCAGCAAGGGGAGGAGAGCGCCGAACCGGTGGTCTACCTACACAGATATGCAGTATTTT,CASSKGRRAPNRWSTYTDMQYF
TRBJ1-6,TRBV7-3,TRBD1,NA,TGTGCCAGCAGCTTAATTGGGACAGGGGTCTCACCCCTCCACTTT,CASSLIGTGVSPLHF
TRBJ2-3,TRBV28,TRBD2,few,TGTGCCAGCAGTTTGAGCGGGGGGGTGGCAGATACGCAGTATTTT,CASSLSGGVADTQYF
TRBJ2-2,TRBV25-1,NA,few,TGTGCCAGCAGTGCAGTTTTCGCCGGGGAGCTGTTTTTT,CASSAVFAGELFF
TRBJ2-2,TRBV6-5,TRBD1,NA,TGTGCCAGCGCCACAGGGGGCTACTTCACCGGGGAGCTGTTTTTT,CASATGGYFTGELFF
TRBJ2-7,TRBV5-1,TRBD2,few,TGCGCCAGCACCCCGGGGACTAGGGGCTACGAGCAGTACTTC,CASTPGTRGYEQYF